Below, 8 T cell receptor beta chains from the same sample are listed, as sequenced in a study of response to subunit inactivated influenza vaccine. One entry per CDR3 protein, called by TCRdb with MiXCR from the RT-PCR reads. This sample carries just under 550,000 distinct CDR3 sequences, less than 25% of them seen once, and the ten largest clones take roughly 2.8%. These same records also appear under a second study, on T cells expressing NK-cell markers. That study adds: UMIs were included in TCR beta cDNA generated by 5'RACE template switching.

The sequencing here drew on CD4+ T cells sorted from PBMCs, taken 11 to 12 days after vaccination. The receptors come from a man in his fifties who received an inactivated influenza vaccine.

This clonotype was observed a few times. This rearrangement joins TRBV20-1 to TRBJ2-3; no clear D gene. V lost 6 bases and J 1 base, leaving 8 bases between the germline ends. Germline V lookup: CDR1 DFQATT, CDR2 SNEGSKA (reference sequence). The CDR3 is 12 residues long. The CDR3 coding sequence is TGCAGTGCCCCATCACGCACAGATACGCAGTATTTT. Its protein product is CSAPSRTDTQYF.

In its sample, this clonotype was seen many times. The gene calls are TRBV12-3 or TRBV12-4 and TRBJ1-6; D gene unclear. Trimming removed 1 base at V and 6 bases at J, with 7 bases between. The CDR3 runs 14 residues. Here the CDR3 reads CASSLGPPNSPLHF. As DNA, the CDR3 is TGTGCCAGCAGTTTAGGACCGCCTAATTCACCCCTCCACTTT.

The rearrangement uses TRBV18 and TRBJ2-1, with 12 bases lining up with TRBD2. This CDR3 is 17 amino acids long. J lost 6 bases, V lost 6 bases, and 12 bases had no gene match. Germline CDR1 is KGHSH and CDR2 is LQKENI. The CDR3 DNA reads TGTGCCAGCTCGCTAGCGGGAGGGCCAGGTAACCCCAATGAGCAGTTCTTC. Encoded protein: CASSLAGGPGNPNEQFF. The full variable domain, with the rest looked up from reference TRBV18 and TRBJ2-1, is NAGVMQNPRHLVRRRGQEARLRCSPMKGHSHVYWYRQLPEEGLKFMVYLQKENIIDESGMPKERFSAEFPKEGPSILRIQQVVRGDSAAYFCASSLAGGPGNPNEQFFGPGTRLTVL.

This clonotype showed up just a few times. This rearrangement joins TRBV3-1 to TRBJ2-1, with D unclear. V was cut by 0 bases and J by 6 bases, with 9 bases left in between. This CDR3 is 14 amino acids long. Germline assignment: CDR1 LGHDT and CDR2 YNNKEL (reference sequence). The CDR3 nucleotides are TGTGCCAGCAGCCAAGATCAGGCCATCAATGAGCAGTTCTTC. Amino acids: CASSQDQAINEQFF.

The chain couples TRBV6-1 to TRBJ2-6; D is ambiguous. The germline gives CDR1 MNHNS, CDR2 SASEGT. There are 15 residues in the CDR3. V was cut by 6 bases and J by 1 base, with 10 bases left in between. CDR3 in DNA: TGTGCCAGCAGGAACCGGGTGTCTGGGGCCAACGTCCTGACTTTC. The encoded protein is CASRNRVSGANVLTF.

This clonotype turned up a few times. The chain links TRBV4-1 to TRBJ2-3; 7 bases are a match to TRBD1. With V trimmed by 5 bases and J by 3 bases, 8 bases remained unmatched. In germline, CDR1 is MGHRA, CDR2 YSYEKL. CDR3 length: 15 amino acids. In DNA, the CDR3 is TGCGCCAGCAGCAAACAGGGGCCTAGTACAGATACGCAGTATTTT. Its protein is CASSKQGPSTDTQYF.

This clonotype appeared a few times. The genes are TRBV4-3 and TRBJ2-7; 11 positions match TRBD2. The CDR3 length is 15 residues. From germline, CDR1 is LGHNA and CDR2 YSLEER. J gave up 5 bases and V 2 bases, and 5 bases lay outside the gene matches. The CDR3 sequence: CASSQLVAGGNEQYF. The CDR3 nucleotides are TGCGCCAGCAGCCAACTAGTAGCGGGAGGGAACGAGCAGTACTTC.

This clonotype was seen more than once but under ten times. V is TRBV10-3 and J is TRBJ1-4, with TRBD1 matching over 7 bases. Germline loops: CDR1 ENHRY, CDR2 SYGVKD. The CDR3 is made up of 16 amino acids. V shed 0 bases and J 7 bases; nucleotides not matched to a gene: 8. The CDR3 nucleotides read TGTGCCATCAGTGAGTCGAAGGGACAGAGCCCTGAAAAACTGTTTTTT. Amino acid sequence: CAISESKGQSPEKLFF.